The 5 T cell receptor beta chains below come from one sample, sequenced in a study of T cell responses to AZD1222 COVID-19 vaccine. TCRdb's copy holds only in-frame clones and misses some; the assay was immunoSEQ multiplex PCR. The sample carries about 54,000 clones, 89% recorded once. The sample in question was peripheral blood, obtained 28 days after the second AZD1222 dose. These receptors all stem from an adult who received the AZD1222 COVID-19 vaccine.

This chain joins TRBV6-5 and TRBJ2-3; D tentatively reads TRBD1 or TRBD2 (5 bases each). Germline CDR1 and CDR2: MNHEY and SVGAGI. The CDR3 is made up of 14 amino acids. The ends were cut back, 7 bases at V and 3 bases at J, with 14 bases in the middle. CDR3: CASMGGGATDTQYF. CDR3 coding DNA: TGTGCCAGCATGGGTGGGGGAGCAACAGATACGCAGTATTTT.

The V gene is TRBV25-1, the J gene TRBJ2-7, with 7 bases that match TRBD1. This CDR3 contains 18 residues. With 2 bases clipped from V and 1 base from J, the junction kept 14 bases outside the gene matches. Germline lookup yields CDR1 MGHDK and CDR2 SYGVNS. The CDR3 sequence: CASSEEGGPAEKSYEQYF. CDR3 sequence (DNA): TGTGCCAGCAGTGAAGAAGGGGGCCCGGCGGAAAAGTCCTACGAGCAGTACTTC.

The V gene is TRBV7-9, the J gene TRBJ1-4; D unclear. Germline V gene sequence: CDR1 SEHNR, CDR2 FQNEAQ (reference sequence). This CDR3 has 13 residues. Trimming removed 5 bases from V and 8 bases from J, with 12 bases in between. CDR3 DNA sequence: TGTGCCAGCAGCGTCACCGGCCTGGAAAAACTGTTTTTT. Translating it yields CASSVTGLEKLFF.

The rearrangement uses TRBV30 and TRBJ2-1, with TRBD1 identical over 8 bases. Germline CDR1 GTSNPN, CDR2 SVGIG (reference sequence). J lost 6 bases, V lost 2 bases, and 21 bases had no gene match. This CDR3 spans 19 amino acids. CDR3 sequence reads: CAWSPGRAGGGLGLNEQFF. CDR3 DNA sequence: TGTGCCTGGAGTCCCGGGCGGGCAGGGGGCGGATTAGGCCTCAATGAGCAGTTCTTC. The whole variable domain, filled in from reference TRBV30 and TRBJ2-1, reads SQTIHQWPATLVQPVGSPLSLECTVEGTSNPNLYWYRQAAGRGLQLLFYSVGIGQISSEVPQNLSASRPQDRQFILSSKKLLLSDSGFYLCAWSPGRAGGGLGLNEQFFGPGTRLTVL.

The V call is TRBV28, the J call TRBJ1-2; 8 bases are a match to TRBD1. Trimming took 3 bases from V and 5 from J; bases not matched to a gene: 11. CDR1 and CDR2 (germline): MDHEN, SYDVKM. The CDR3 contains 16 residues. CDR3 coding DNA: TGTGCCAGCAGTTTCGGGACAGGCCCTTCTATGTATGGCTACACCTTC. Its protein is CASSFGTGPSMYGYTF.